This T cell receptor beta chain appears in the sequencing data of a study of radiation and T cells in renal cell carcinoma (dated by TCRdb to the early 2020s). Context from the whole study: In total, almost 55 samples, comprising around 26 tumors and approximately 27 peripheral blood samples, were subjected to TCR beta sequencing. The final blood draw took place at 4 weeks after radiation, the same time as nephrectomy. A total of 4 million to 5 million unique CDR3 nucleotide sequences, encoding 2.5 million to 3 million unique CDR3 amino acid sequences, were found across all 50 or so samples.

What the authors observed across the whole study: No pretreatment tumor biopsies were available, so the baseline intratumoral presence of clonotypes could not be determined. In blood, the top tumor clonotypes increased from baseline to 2 weeks after radiation and then shrank by 4 weeks, which suggests a temporary expansion of tumor-resident clones. Because the trial had a single-armed design, the trial could not examine how radiation dose or scheduling affected the TCR repertoire. Tracking of blood repertoire dynamics stopped at roughly four weeks after treatment, with no follow-up past that point.

Taken with the paper, the label for time point translates to: blood 4 weeks post-SBRT, at nephrectomy. The sample's treatment or condition label is to be understood as: 15 Gy SBRT to primary tumor, nephrectomy 4 weeks later. Samples came from a clinical trial, in which primary renal cell carcinomas received 15 Gy stereotactic body radiation therapy followed by nephrectomy 4 weeks later. To follow tumor-enriched clonotypes, peripheral blood was collected serially from radiation-treated patients at baseline and again at 2 weeks and 4 weeks after SBRT. All patients had renal cell carcinoma with clear cell pathology. The QIAamp DNA Blood Mini Kit (Qiagen) was used to prepare genomic DNA for TCR sequencing. The analyses included just those samples that passed every quality control check. TCR beta libraries were generated from genomic DNA with the immunoSEQ kit, following the manufacturer's recommendations. For library preparation, a first multiplex PCR was performed with proprietary primers, followed by a second PCR in which unique barcodes were added, and bead cleanups were performed after each round. Each sample batch included a kit-provided positive control reaction and a negative control reaction. The final libraries were assessed on an Agilent 4200 TapeStation D1000 ScreenTape, pooled by volume, and quantified by qPCR. An Illumina NextSeq500 fitted with a MidOutput 150-cycle cartridge performed the sequencing, running 156 Read1 cycles and 15 Index1 cycles with the kit's custom primers. The pooled library was loaded at 0.75 to 1 pM, and approximately 18% PhiX control was spiked in. The authors' pipeline ran thus. The vendor-processed data were analyzed in R, and a clonotype was defined as all T cells that share the same CDR3 nucleotide sequence. For clone abundance analyses, frequencies were normalized to the 10,000 most abundant clones per sample. Public T cell clones, which averaged fewer than five per sample, were removed prior to analysis. An abundance difference of at least 32-fold between compartments was the criterion for calling clonotypes tumor-enriched or baseline blood-enriched. Clonotypes expanded or contracted between blood time points were identified with a beta-binomial differential abundance model. The Baroni-Urbani and Buser coefficient was used to measure tumor-blood repertoire similarity, and groups were compared with two-tailed Wilcoxon tests in R. TCRdb limited this immuneACCESS table to in-frame rearrangements with V and J called. A share of clones is missing; checked studies link under half to unresolved V genes, and the rest is unexplained. V, J and clone size reflect that table, while D and trimming were determined from the DNA. The sample records around 170,000 clones, about 88% of which are singletons. Of the sample, around 11% falls within the top ten clones.

The CDR3 sequence holds 15 residues, the cysteine and phenylalanine included. Only CDR3 DNA is held: 45 bases, read in frame from base 1. Trimming accounts for 4 bases at V and 7 bases at J, while the number of junction bases matched to no gene is 7. CDR1 and CDR2 (SGHVS, FNYEAQ) derive from the germline V gene. As for this clone: Its antigen remains unidentified. Base qualities are not at hand, and no much larger clone is one base apart.

The receptor comes from a woman aged 50 to 65 with renal cell carcinoma. The chain uses TRBV7-6 and TRBJ1-6; a stretch of 7 junction bases matches TRBD1. Sequencing used blood, obtained from a patient whose treatment included radiotherapy and nephrectomy. The CDR3 protein: CASSSMTGSNSPLHF. Here is the DNA: TGTGCCAGCAGCTCGATGACAGGGTCGAATTCACCCCTCCACTTT.